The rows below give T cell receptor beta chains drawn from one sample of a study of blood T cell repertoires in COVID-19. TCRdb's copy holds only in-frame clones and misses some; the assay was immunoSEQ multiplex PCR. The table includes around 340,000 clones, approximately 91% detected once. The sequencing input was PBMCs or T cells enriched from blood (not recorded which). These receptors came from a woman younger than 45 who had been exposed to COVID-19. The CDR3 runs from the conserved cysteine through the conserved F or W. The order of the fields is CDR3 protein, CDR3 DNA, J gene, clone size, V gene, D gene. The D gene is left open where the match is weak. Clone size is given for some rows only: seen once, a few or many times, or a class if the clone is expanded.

CASSPLGQGEETQYF	TGTGCCAGCTCACCCCTGGGACAGGGAGAAGAGACCCAGTACTTC	TRBJ2-5	-	TRBV18	TRBD1
CASSLAGTSYEQYF	TGTGCCAGCAGCCTCGCCGGGACATCCTACGAGCAGTACTTC	TRBJ2-7	-	TRBV11-1	-
CASSTGQGVFRQPQHF	TGTGCCAGTAGTACAGGACAGGGGGTCTTCCGTCAGCCCCAGCATTTT	TRBJ1-5	-	TRBV19	TRBD1
CASSFRLAGSTDTQYF	TGTGCCAGCAGCTTCAGACTAGCGGGTAGCACAGATACGCAGTATTTT	TRBJ2-3	-	TRBV7-3	TRBD2
CASSKQGAGVAGELFF	TGCGCCAGCAGCAAACAGGGGGCGGGTGTAGCCGGGGAGCTGTTTTTT	TRBJ2-2	-	TRBV4-1	TRBD1
CASSLAELTF	TGTGCCAGCAGCTTAGCCGAACTCACCTTC	TRBJ1-2	-	TRBV7-8	-
CASSVPRDTLSNQPQHF	TGTGCCAGCAGTGTCCCCCGGGACACCCTTAGCAATCAGCCCCAGCATTTT	TRBJ1-5	-	TRBV2	-
CASSLRRLAGGGYQETQYF	TGTGCCAGCAGTTTACGTCGACTAGCGGGAGGGGGGTACCAAGAGACCCAGTACTTC	TRBJ2-5	few	TRBV27	TRBD2
CASSEQGGTEAFF	TGTGCCAGCAGCGAACAGGGGGGCACTGAAGCTTTCTTT	TRBJ1-1	-	TRBV7-2	TRBD1
CASSEERVTEAFF	TGTGCCAGCAGTGAAGAGAGGGTCACTGAAGCTTTCTTT	TRBJ1-1	-	TRBV25-1	-
CASSLLGGTAEDTEAFF	TGTGCCAGCAGTTTACTGGGGGGAACGGCGGAGGACACTGAAGCTTTCTTT	TRBJ1-1	-	TRBV28	-
CASSKHNSGIGTGELFF	TGTGCCAGCAGCAAACACAATAGCGGGATTGGCACCGGGGAGCTGTTTTTT	TRBJ2-2	-	TRBV7-6	TRBD2
CASSSTGGPGTEAFF	TGCGCCAGCAGCTCGACAGGGGGCCCGGGCACTGAAGCTTTCTTT	TRBJ1-1	-	TRBV5-1	TRBD1
CASSRQGASYNEQFF	TGTGCCAGCAGCCGACAGGGGGCGTCCTACAATGAGCAGTTCTTC	TRBJ2-1	-	TRBV2	TRBD1
CASSPYTPGLAGVGELFF	TGTGCCAGCTCACCCTACACCCCGGGACTAGCGGGAGTCGGGGAGCTGTTTTTT	TRBJ2-2	-	TRBV18	TRBD2
CSGFTSGSSYNEQFF	TGCAGCGGATTCACTAGCGGCAGCTCCTACAATGAGCAGTTCTTC	TRBJ2-1	once	TRBV29-1	TRBD2
CASSSWDRDRSEAFF	TGTGCCAGCAGCTCATGGGACAGGGATCGCTCTGAAGCTTTCTTT	TRBJ1-1	-	TRBV5-4	TRBD1
CASSFYRLGLRYEQYF	TGTGCCAGCAGCTTTTACCGACTAGGGCTGCGCTACGAGCAGTACTTC	TRBJ2-7	-	TRBV5-8	-
CASSPFTDTQYF	TGTGCCAGCAGCCCCTTCACAGATACGCAGTATTTT	TRBJ2-3	-	TRBV12-3/TRBV12-4	-
CASSLGGGTEAFF	TGTGCCAGCAGTTTAGGCGGCGGCACTGAAGCTTTCTTT	TRBJ1-1	-	TRBV28	-
CSASSPGGADEQFF	TGCAGTGCTAGTTCCCCGGGGGGGGCGGATGAGCAGTTCTTC	TRBJ2-1	-	TRBV20-1	TRBD2
CASSEISGRRGTDTQYF	TGTGCCAGCAGTGAGATAAGCGGGAGAAGGGGCACAGATACGCAGTATTTT	TRBJ2-3	-	TRBV6-1	TRBD2
CASTQSVGTLGYEQYF	TGTGCCAGCACTCAAAGCGTCGGCACCCTGGGCTACGAGCAGTACTTC	TRBJ2-7	-	TRBV6-6	-
CASSQDSPGELFF	TGCGCCAGCAGCCAGGACAGCCCCGGGGAGCTGTTTTTT	TRBJ2-2	-	TRBV4-1	-
CASSQALAGGIDNEQFF	TGCGCCAGCAGCCAAGCTCTGGCGGGAGGAATAGACAATGAGCAGTTCTTC	TRBJ2-1	once	TRBV4-1	TRBD2
CAGSRFDEQFF	TGTGCCGGATCCAGGTTCGATGAGCAGTTCTTC	TRBJ2-1	-	TRBV7-3	-
CASSTSSYEQYF	TGTGCCAGCAGTACGAGCTCCTACGAGCAGTACTTC	TRBJ2-7	once	TRBV27	-
CASSQQGLAGAYEQYF	TGTGCCAGTAGTCAACAGGGACTAGCGGGCGCCTACGAGCAGTACTTC	TRBJ2-7	once	TRBV19	TRBD2
CASSIGLLGLRTEAFF	TGTGCCAGTAGTATTGGACTGTTGGGTCTGAGGACTGAAGCTTTCTTT	TRBJ1-1	-	TRBV19	-
CASSPLEGPGNQPQHF	TGTGCCAGCTCACCATTGGAGGGACCAGGGAATCAGCCCCAGCATTTT	TRBJ1-5	-	TRBV18	-